Presented here are 17 T cell receptor beta chains from one specimen sequenced in a study of blood T cell repertoires in COVID-19. Measured with immunoSEQ multiplex PCR; TCRdb has only the in-frame clones, and not every one. In the table there are fewer than 600,000 clones, 70% to 90% of which are singletons. Sequencing was performed on PBMCs or T cells enriched from blood (not recorded which). These receptors all stem from a woman aged 40 to 50 who had recovered from COVID-19.

The J gene is TRBJ1-2, the V gene TRBV27, with TRBD1 as a possible D gene (6 bases). The CDR3 extends over 14 amino acids. V was trimmed by 3 bases and J by 7 bases, leaving 15 bases between them. Germline CDR1 MNHEY, CDR2 SMNVEV (reference sequence). CDR3 in DNA: TGTGCCAGCAGTTTGGACAGCGGCCTATCTGGCTACACCTTC. As protein: CASSLDSGLSGYTF.

The rearrangement links TRBV4-3 to TRBJ1-2, with 8 bases identical to TRBD1. In germline, CDR1 is LGHNA, CDR2 YSLEER. The J segment lost 3 bases and the V segment lost 4 bases, leaving 7 bases of the junction unmatched. The CDR3 sequence is 15 residues long. The CDR3 DNA reads as TGCGCCAGCAGCCGGCAGCAGGGGGCCGACTATGGCTACACCTTC. This sequence encodes CASSRQQGADYGYTF.

The CDR3 DNA reads TGTGCCAGCTCACCACCCGCAGGGGGCGTCTCCGCGGCTTTCTTT. The encoded protein is CASSPPAGGVSAAFF. The chain links TRBV18 to TRBJ1-1; 8 bases fit TRBD1. J gave up 11 bases and V 0 bases, and 11 bases lay outside the gene matches. CDR3 length: 15 residues. CDR1 is KGHSH, CDR2 LQKENI, per germline.

A few counts support this clone. The chain joins TRBV6-5 to TRBJ1-6; 10 positions agree with TRBD1. The germline gives CDR1 MNHEY, CDR2 SVGAGI. V lost 5 bases, J lost 7 bases, and 5 bases stayed unmatched. CDR3 size: 15 residues. As DNA, the CDR3 is TGTGCCAGCAGTCGACGGGACAGGGGAAATTCACCCCTCCACTTT. This translates into CASSRRDRGNSPLHF.

V is TRBV19 and J is TRBJ1-1; 7 bases map to TRBD1. The CDR3 totals 14 residues. Germline loops: CDR1 LNHDA, CDR2 SQIVND (reference sequence). V trimming: 5 bases; J trimming: 4 bases; junction bases outside the gene matches: 7. The CDR3, as DNA: TGTGCCAGTAGTCGACAGGGCTTGGGCACTGAAGCTTTCTTT. This translates into CASSRQGLGTEAFF.

This sequence joins TRBV12-5 and TRBJ2-7, with D possibly being TRBD1 (7 bases). The germline V and J ends were trimmed by 1 base and 3 bases, with 16 bases remaining between them. The length of the CDR3 is 16 residues. Looked up from germline, CDR1 is LGHNT and CDR2 is FRNRAP. The CDR3 DNA sequence: TGTGCTAGTGGTTTGGATAGGGGGGACAGCTTCTACGAGCAGTACTTC. Encoded protein: CASGLDRGDSFYEQYF.

The genes are TRBV6-5 and TRBJ1-2; D perhaps matches TRBD1 (5 bases). There are 13 residues in the CDR3. V was pared by 7 bases and J by 4 bases, with 13 bases between. The V gene's germline CDR1 is MNHEY and CDR2 SVGAGI. For the CDR3, the DNA is TGTGCCAGCACCGGTGGACATGGCTATGGCTACACCTTC. Translation: CASTGGHGYGYTF.

The chain links TRBV6-6 to TRBJ2-5; possibly TRBD1 for D (6 bases). The V gene's germline CDR1 is MNHNY and CDR2 SVGAGI (reference sequence). Trimming removed 2 bases at V and 3 bases at J, with 13 bases between. The CDR3 extends over 15 amino acids. The CDR3 loop is CASSYTPDSEETQYF. The DNA for the CDR3 is TGTGCCAGCAGTTACACCCCGGACAGCGAAGAGACCCAGTACTTC.

This rearrangement joins TRBV15 to TRBJ1-5, with a weak D call TRBD1 (5 bases). V was trimmed by 0 bases and J by 6 bases, leaving 9 bases between them. The V gene's germline CDR1 is LNHNV and CDR2 YYDKDF (reference sequence). The CDR3 is 14 residues long. CDR3 nucleotides: TGTGCCACCAGCAGAGATCCGCAGGGTCAGCCCCAGCATTTT. It codes for CATSRDPQGQPQHF.

The chain combines TRBV3-1 (or the pseudogene TRBV3-2) with TRBJ2-1; 14 bases agree with TRBD2. Germline assignment: CDR1 LGHDT and CDR2 YNNKEL (reference sequence). This CDR3 has 18 amino acids. V trimming: 4 bases; J trimming: 7 bases; junction bases outside the gene matches: 12. CDR3 protein: CASSPFGGLAGVGNEQFF. The CDR3 DNA follows: TGTGCCAGCAGCCCCTTTGGGGGACTAGCGGGAGTTGGGAATGAGCAGTTCTTC.

The sample holds one count of this clone. The chain has TRBV2 and TRBJ2-1, with D possibly matching TRBD1 (6 bases). Per germline, CDR1 SNHLY and CDR2 FYNNEI. The V end lost 6 bases, the J end lost 7 bases, and 13 bases lay between the germline ends. The CDR3 covers 13 residues. CDR3 residues: CASRERTVNEQFF. The CDR3 DNA follows: TGTGCCAGCAGGGAAAGGACAGTTAATGAGCAGTTCTTC.

This chain connects TRBV19 to TRBJ1-1; D not resolved. Germline lookup yields CDR1 LNHDA and CDR2 SQIVND (reference sequence). The CDR3 has 16 residues. Trimming left V 1 base short and J 7 bases short, with 19 bases between. This CDR3 reads CASSIVRGSGVGEAFF. The CDR3, as DNA: TGTGCCAGTAGTATAGTTCGGGGATCGGGTGTCGGTGAAGCTTTCTTT.

This rearrangement joins TRBV20-1 to TRBJ2-7; D is ambiguous. The V gene lost 3 bases and the J gene lost 6 bases, with 15 bases spanning the gap. This CDR3 comprises 13 residues. Germline V lookup: CDR1 DFQATT, CDR2 SNEGSKA (reference sequence). The CDR3 loop is CSASPQLYGEQYF. The CDR3 region has the DNA TGCAGTGCTAGTCCGCAACTCTACGGCGAGCAGTACTTC.

This chain links TRBV5-6 with TRBJ1-5, with 11 positions matching TRBD1. The trim removed 0 bases at V and 4 bases at J, leaving 9 bases unmatched. The CDR3 sequence is 18 residues long. Germline V lookup: CDR1 SGHDT, CDR2 YYEEEE. CDR3 in amino acids: CASSLALSGTGGNQPQHF. The CDR3 nucleotides read TGTGCCAGCAGCTTGGCCCTATCCGGGACAGGGGGGAATCAGCCCCAGCATTTT.

The CDR3 protein is CASSQEWDRGVYQPQHF. The CDR3 DNA follows: TGCGCCAGCAGCCAAGAGTGGGACAGGGGGGTCTATCAGCCCCAGCATTTT. This chain uses TRBV4-3 with TRBJ1-5; the match to TRBD1 covers 11 bases. Germline assignment: CDR1 LGHNA and CDR2 YSLEER. V shed 0 bases and J 5 bases; nucleotides not matched to a gene: 6. The CDR3 is 17 amino acids.

This sequence joins TRBV27 and TRBJ2-5; 9 bases are shared with TRBD2. V shed 7 bases and J 1 base; nucleotides not matched to a gene: 7. The germline gives CDR1 MNHEY, CDR2 SMNVEV (reference sequence). There are 15 residues in the CDR3. CDR3 loop: CASTSAGGPQETQYF. The CDR3 coding sequence is TGTGCCAGCACGTCAGCGGGAGGCCCCCAAGAGACCCAGTACTTC.

This clone appeared a few times. CDR3 protein: CASSQDSPGAGGYTF. The CDR3, as DNA: TGCGCCAGCAGCCAAGATTCCCCAGGGGCGGGTGGCTACACCTTC. This rearrangement joins TRBV4-3 to TRBJ1-2, with a tentative D call TRBD1 (6 bases). Germline loops: CDR1 LGHNA, CDR2 YSLEER. The CDR3 has 15 amino acids. V lost 0 bases and J 7 bases, leaving 15 bases between the germline ends.